This T cell receptor beta chain was sequenced in a study of cytomegalovirus exposure and HLA in healthy donors. Whole-study findings and limits: TCR beta chains numbering roughly 150 were designated cytomegalovirus-associated. Rarity characterized most TCR sequences, yet some public TCRs appeared in many donors.

Concerning this clone itself: Its antigen is currently unknown.

This CDR3 is built from 14 residues. V was clipped by 1 base and J by 3 bases, with 7 bases between them. Germline CDR1 and CDR2: SNHLY and FYNNEI. TCRdb's copy holds only in-frame clones and misses some; the assay was immunoSEQ multiplex PCR. The repertoire holds more than 85,000 clones, with about 93% as singletons. The sequenced sample consisted of PBMCs. V and J are TRBV2 and TRBJ1-5, with D uncertain. The receptor comes from a woman in her twenties or thirties in good health and CMV-seropositive. The CDR3 here is CASSEEQPNQPQHF. CDR3 nucleotide sequence: TGTGCCAGCAGTGAAGAACAGCCCAATCAGCCCCAGCATTTT. Together with reference TRBV2 and TRBJ1-5, the CDR3 gives the full variable domain: EPEVTQTPSHQVTQMGQEVILRCVPISNHLYFYWYRQILGQKVEFLVSFYNNEISEKSEIFDDQFSVERPDGSNFTLKIRSTKLEDSAMYFCASSEEQPNQPQHFGDGTRLSIL.